This passage covers 29 T cell receptor beta chains from one sample sequenced in a study of blood T cell repertoires in COVID-19. Repertoires were generated with immunoSEQ multiplex PCR, while TCRdb's copy carries only in-frame clones and drops some. The table lists about 73,000 clones, roughly three quarters of them singletons. Sequencing was done on a sample of peripheral blood. Source of these receptors: a man between 65 and 80 years old with COVID-19, enrolled during active disease.

This clone came up a few times. The chain couples TRBV6-2 or TRBV6-3 to TRBJ2-7, with 8 bases identical to TRBD1. CDR1 and CDR2 from the germline V gene are MNHEY and SVGEGT. After removal of 2 bases from V and 9 bases from J, the junction contained 6 bases not matched to a gene. This CDR3 comprises 13 residues. CDR3 in amino acids: CASSYGQGAWQYF. The CDR3 nucleotides are TGTGCCAGCAGTTACGGGCAGGGGGCGTGGCAGTACTTC.

V usage is TRBV19 and J usage is TRBJ2-2; unclear D gene. CDR1 is LNHDA, CDR2 SQIVND, per germline (reference sequence). This CDR3 spans 14 amino acids. The V end lost 3 bases, the J end lost 4 bases, and 9 bases lay between the germline ends. CDR3 loop: CASSIVFSTGELFF. The DNA of the CDR3 is TGTGCCAGTAGTATCGTTTTCTCCACCGGGGAGCTGTTTTTT. The full variable domain, its missing parts supplied by reference TRBV19 and TRBJ2-2, is DGGITQSPKYLFRKEGQNVTLSCEQNLNHDAMYWYRQDPGQGLRLIYYSQIVNDFQKGDIAEGYSVSREKKESFPLTVTSAQKNPTAFYLCASSIVFSTGELFFGEGSRLTVL.

The chain links TRBV9 to TRBJ2-7; 9 nucleotides align to TRBD1. Germline V lookup: CDR1 SGDLS, CDR2 YYNGEE. There are 17 residues in the CDR3. Trimming cost V 0 bases and J 1 base; bases outside gene matches: 8. The CDR3 nucleotides are TGTGCCAGCAGCGTAGCTACGGGGACAGGGTTATCCTACGAGCAGTACTTC. Translation gives CASSVATGTGLSYEQYF. Based on the CDR3 plus reference TRBV9 and TRBJ2-7, the full variable domain is DSGVTQTPKHLITATGQRVTLRCSPRSGDLSVYWYQQSLDQGLQFLIQYYNGEERAKGNILERFSAQQFPDLHSELNLSSLELGDSALYFCASSVATGTGLSYEQYFGPGTRLTVT.

The V and J genes are TRBV11-1 and TRBJ1-1; the match to TRBD1 covers 7 bases. Trimming took 5 bases from V and 11 from J; bases not matched to a gene: 14. Looked up from germline, CDR1 is SGHAT and CDR2 is FQDESV (reference sequence). The CDR3 spans 14 residues. CDR3 sequence: CASSPIKQGTGAFF. The DNA of the CDR3 is TGTGCCAGCAGCCCTATCAAACAGGGGACGGGGGCTTTCTTT.

This chain uses TRBV6-1 with TRBJ1-3; 9 bases match TRBD1. The CDR3 consists of 17 residues. V was pared by 4 bases and J by 1 base, with 8 bases of the junction left unmatched. Looked up from germline, CDR1 is MNHNS and CDR2 is SASEGT. CDR3: CASSVTGTGTSGNTIYF. DNA for the CDR3: TGTGCCAGCAGTGTCACCGGGACAGGGACTTCTGGAAACACCATATATTTT.

The J gene is TRBJ2-7, the V gene TRBV27; TRBD1 agrees at 10 bases. The CDR3 length is 12 residues. J was trimmed by 11 bases and V by 5 bases; bases with no gene match: 6. CDR1 and CDR2 (germline): MNHEY, SMNVEV (reference sequence). The CDR3 DNA is TGTGCCAGCAGTGCGAGACAGGGGGCAGAGTACTTC. Translated: CASSARQGAEYF.

This chain links TRBV4-1 with TRBJ1-6; D perhaps matches TRBD1 (5 bases). Between the trimmed V and J ends, which lost 1 base and 10 bases, there was a span of 14 bases. The CDR3 totals 15 residues. From germline, CDR1 is MGHRA and CDR2 YSYEKL. CDR3 coding DNA: TGCGCCAGCAGCCAAGTGGCCCAGGGTTCGTCACCCCTCCACTTT. The encoded protein is CASSQVAQGSSPLHF.

The chain is built from TRBV3-1 (or the pseudogene TRBV3-2) and TRBJ1-3, with unresolved D. CDR1 and CDR2 (germline): LGHDT, YNNKEL (reference sequence). The V end was cut by 0 bases, the J end by 0 bases, with 15 bases between. This CDR3 comprises 18 residues. The CDR3 coding sequence is TGTGCCAGCAGCCAAGATCTAGTACGAGCTTACTCTGGAAACACCATATATTTT. Translating it yields CASSQDLVRAYSGNTIYF.

The chain has TRBV3-1 (or the pseudogene TRBV3-2) and TRBJ1-2, with D unclear. Trimming removed 2 bases from V and 0 bases from J, with 10 bases in between. Germline assignment: CDR1 LGHDT and CDR2 YNNKEL (reference sequence). This CDR3 is built from 15 residues. The CDR3 sequence is CASSQSGLANYGYTF. DNA for the CDR3: TGTGCCAGCAGCCAAAGCGGACTAGCTAACTATGGCTACACCTTC.

The genes are TRBV5-5 and TRBJ1-4; TRBD1 might be the D (6 bases). V was cut by 0 bases and J by 9 bases, with 12 bases left in between. Germline loops: CDR1 SGHKS, CDR2 YYEKEE (reference sequence). This CDR3 has 14 amino acids. CDR3 region: CASSLESGEQKLFF. The CDR3 DNA follows: TGTGCCAGCAGCTTGGAGTCAGGGGAGCAAAAACTGTTTTTT.

V and J are TRBV9 and TRBJ2-1, with 10 bases lining up with TRBD1. J was trimmed by 7 bases and V by 4 bases; bases with no gene match: 14. This CDR3 has 17 residues. CDR1 and CDR2 from the germline V gene are SGDLS and YYNGEE. CDR3 region: CASSITWRTGGENEQFF. In nucleotides, the CDR3 is TGTGCCAGCAGCATCACCTGGAGGACAGGGGGAGAAAATGAGCAGTTCTTC.

This clone occurred once. This rearrangement joins TRBV6-2 or TRBV6-3 to TRBJ1-1, with 9 bases aligning to TRBD1. CDR1 is MNHEY and CDR2 is SVGEGT in the germline V gene. V shed 5 bases and J 5 bases; nucleotides not matched to a gene: 6. The CDR3 is 14 residues long. This chain's CDR3 is CASSLTGGRTEAFF. CDR3 nucleotides: TGTGCCAGCAGTCTGACAGGGGGAAGGACTGAAGCTTTCTTT.

This chain uses TRBV28 with TRBJ1-1; 10 bases align to TRBD1. The CDR3 contains 14 residues. The V segment lost 4 bases and the J segment 5 bases; nucleotides outside the gene matches: 4. Per germline, CDR1 MDHEN and CDR2 SYDVKM. CDR3 sequence (DNA): TGTGCCAGCAGTTGGACAGGGGGACGGACTGAAGCTTTCTTT. Amino acid sequence: CASSWTGGRTEAFF.

The genes are TRBV29-1 and TRBJ2-7; possible D gene TRBD2, 5 bases. V lost 4 bases to trimming and J lost 5 bases, with 9 bases between them. In germline, CDR1 is SQVTM, CDR2 ANQGSEA. This CDR3 has 11 amino acids. The CDR3 coding sequence is TGCAGCGTTGCGGGGTACAACGAGCAGTACTTC. It is translated as CSVAGYNEQYF.

This rearrangement joins TRBV24-1 to TRBJ2-1; 9 bases align to TRBD1. The ends lost 2 bases at V and 5 bases at J; junction bases unmatched: 3. The CDR3 consists of 15 residues. Germline values: CDR1 KGHDR, CDR2 SFDVKD. The CDR3 is CATSDSRTGDNEQFF. Here the CDR3 DNA reads TGTGCCACCAGTGATTCCCGGACAGGGGACAATGAGCAGTTCTTC.

The chain combines TRBV27 with TRBJ1-2; D gene unclear. V was trimmed by 5 bases and J by 1 base, leaving 8 bases between them. CDR1 is MNHEY and CDR2 is SMNVEV in the germline V gene (reference sequence). The length of the CDR3 is 13 residues. CDR3 DNA: TGTGCCAGCAGTCGGGGTTTTAACTATGGCTACACCTTC. This codes for CASSRGFNYGYTF.

The chain couples TRBV24-1 to TRBJ1-1, with TRBD1 matching 9 bases. The CDR3 extends over 15 amino acids. With 4 bases clipped from V and 5 bases from J, the junction kept 7 bases outside the gene matches. From germline, CDR1 is KGHDR and CDR2 SFDVKD. The CDR3 coding sequence is TGTGCCACCAGTGACTCCAAGACAGGGGGGACTGAAGCTTTCTTT. This sequence encodes CATSDSKTGGTEAFF.

The J gene is TRBJ1-1, the V gene TRBV11-3; no clear D. V lost 2 bases, J lost 2 bases, and 24 bases lay in between. There are 19 residues in the CDR3. Germline CDR1 SGHNT, CDR2 YENEEA. Written as DNA, the CDR3 is TGTGCCAGCAGCTTATCTAAATCTAACGGGGAGGGTGCAAACACTGAAGCTTTCTTT. Protein: CASSLSKSNGEGANTEAFF.

The CDR3 DNA reads TGTGCCAGCAGCTTCCCAGGTGGAGATACGCAGTATTTT. Translated, it gives CASSFPGGDTQYF. The chain is built from TRBV5-5 and TRBJ2-3; D is ambiguous. The V end lost 2 bases, the J end lost 5 bases, and 9 bases lay between the germline ends. In germline, CDR1 is SGHKS, CDR2 YYEKEE (reference sequence). The CDR3 has 13 amino acids.

DNA for the CDR3: TGTGCCAGCAGCTTGGGAGGGGAAGCTTTCTTT. Translated: CASSLGGEAFF. The V gene is TRBV5-4, the J gene TRBJ1-1; D is uncertain. V was pared by 0 bases and J by 8 bases, with 5 bases between. CDR3 size: 11 residues. The V gene's germline CDR1 is SGHNT and CDR2 YYREEE (reference sequence).

The chain couples TRBV9 to TRBJ1-2; 7 nucleotides align to TRBD1. Germline CDR1 SGDLS, CDR2 YYNGEE. Losses at the gene ends were 7 bases for V and 8 bases for J; bases not matched to a gene: 23. The CDR3 covers 17 residues. The CDR3 DNA is TGTGCCAGCGGGCTTCCACCCGGGCGACAGGGAAGGAACGGCTACACCTTC. Translation: CASGLPPGRQGRNGYTF.

V is TRBV7-8 and J is TRBJ2-1, with a weak D call TRBD1 (5 bases). The germline V and J ends were trimmed by 0 bases and 11 bases, with 8 bases remaining between them. Germline assignment: CDR1 SGHVS and CDR2 FQNEAQ. There are 12 residues in the CDR3. In DNA, the CDR3 is TGTGCCAGCAGCTTAGCAACAGGCAAGCAGTTCTTC. Protein product: CASSLATGKQFF.

DNA of the CDR3: TGTGCCAGCAGTGATTGGGACAGGGGGTACGAGCAGTACTTC. Residues: CASSDWDRGYEQYF. The chain links TRBV6-1 to TRBJ2-7; TRBD1 matches at 11 bases. CDR1 and CDR2 (germline): MNHNS, SASEGT. The CDR3 length is 14 residues. The V and J ends lost 3 bases and 4 bases, in that order; junction bases with no gene match: 2.

The chain links TRBV4-3 to TRBJ2-3, with D possibly TRBD2 on 6 matching bases. Per the germline V gene, CDR1 is LGHNA and CDR2 is YSLEER. The germline V and J ends were trimmed by 1 base and 0 bases, with 14 bases remaining between them. This CDR3 region has 17 residues. CDR3 amino acids: CASSQVGWRGSTDTQYF. The DNA of the CDR3 is TGCGCCAGCAGCCAAGTGGGTTGGCGGGGTAGCACAGATACGCAGTATTTT.

The J gene is TRBJ1-4, the V gene TRBV14; tentative D call: TRBD1 (6 bases). Germline CDR1 SGHDN, CDR2 FVKESK. V was trimmed by 0 bases and J by 4 bases, leaving 15 bases between them. The CDR3 spans 17 residues. CDR3 coding DNA: TGTGCCAGCAGCCAAGATTCCCAGGGGCAGTTTAATGAAAAACTGTTTTTT. Translation gives CASSQDSQGQFNEKLFF.

This chain connects TRBV9 to TRBJ1-2; the D gene is possibly TRBD1 (5 bases). The CDR3 consists of 13 residues. The V gene's germline CDR1 is SGDLS and CDR2 YYNGEE. The V end was cut by 3 bases, the J end by 3 bases, with 9 bases between. CDR3 sequence reads: CASSAGRDYGYTF. The DNA of the CDR3 is TGTGCCAGCAGCGCAGGGAGGGACTATGGCTACACCTTC.

The rearrangement links TRBV5-1 to TRBJ2-2; possible D gene TRBD1, 6 bases. CDR3 size: 13 residues. In germline, CDR1 is SGHRS, CDR2 YFSETQ. Trimming stripped 2 bases from V and 6 bases from J, with 8 bases between. The CDR3 DNA follows: TGCGCCAGCAGCTTCCAGGGGTCCGGGGAGCTGTTTTTT. This translates into CASSFQGSGELFF.

This clone was observed a few times. The chain combines TRBV27 with TRBJ1-1, with D perhaps matching TRBD1 (6 bases). V dropped 6 bases and J dropped 3 bases, with 14 bases sitting between them. The germline V gene has CDR1 MNHEY and CDR2 SMNVEV (reference sequence). The CDR3 totals 14 residues. CDR3 bases: TGTGCCAGCAGCCCTCGGACAGAATACACTGAAGCTTTCTTT. Its protein product is CASSPRTEYTEAFF.

This clone occurred once. This chain connects TRBV29-1 to TRBJ1-2; maybe TRBD1 (6 bases). Trimming pared 3 bases from V and 5 bases from J, leaving 10 bases between. This CDR3 spans 12 amino acids. CDR1 is SQVTM, CDR2 ANQGSEA, per germline. The CDR3 bases are TGCAGCGTTGATTCAGGGGAGTATGGCTACACCTTC. Its protein product is CSVDSGEYGYTF.